These 6 T cell receptor beta chains were all obtained from the same sample, sequenced in a study of cytomegalovirus exposure and HLA in healthy donors (dated by TCRdb to between 2016 and 2019). Libraries were constructed by the immunoSEQ multiplex PCR assay. The multiplex PCR relied on a mix of 60 forward primers for TCR Vbeta segments and 13 reverse primers for TCR Jbeta segments. This is the immuneACCESS table as TCRdb keeps it, with only in-frame sequences that have V and J called. A part of the clones is gone; compared with another copy, unresolved V genes explain less than half, and the rest is unexplained. The record for this sample contains 68,000 or so clones. Jointly, the top ten make up around 7.2% of the sample. The sequenced material came from PBMCs. The receptors come from a female donor in good health and CMV-seropositive.

The rearrangement joins TRBV2 to TRBJ1-5; TRBD1 agrees at 8 bases. Germline V gene sequence: CDR1 SNHLY, CDR2 FYNNEI. The V and J ends lost 6 bases and 1 base, in that order; junction bases with no gene match: 5. CDR3 length: 15 amino acids. The CDR3 nucleotides read TGTGCCAGCAGCTGGGACAGGAAAAGCAATCAGCCCCAGCATTTT. This sequence encodes CASSWDRKSNQPQHF.

The chain joins TRBV9 to TRBJ2-2; D perhaps matches TRBD2 (6 bases). V was shortened by 2 bases and J by 1 base, with 18 bases between the two germline ends. This CDR3 comprises 18 residues. Germline V gene sequence: CDR1 SGDLS, CDR2 YYNGEE. The CDR3 spells CASSVKRAGGENTGELFF. DNA for the CDR3: TGTGCCAGCAGCGTTAAAAGGGCGGGCGGGGAGAACACCGGGGAGCTGTTTTTT.

The chain joins TRBV7-2 to TRBJ2-7; 14 nucleotides match TRBD2. This CDR3 has 17 residues. Germline loops: CDR1 SGHTA, CDR2 FQGNSA. J lost 0 bases, V lost 5 bases, and 6 bases had no gene match. In nucleotides, the CDR3 is TGTGCCAGCAGCCTAGACGGGACTAGCGGGAGCTCCTACGAGCAGTACTTC. It codes for CASSLDGTSGSSYEQYF.

In the case of this clone: The sample has other DNA sequences that encode this CDR3 too. The chain has TRBV7-6 and TRBJ1-5; D remains ambiguous. Trimming took off 0 bases at V and 5 bases at J, with 5 bases between the two ends. CDR1 is SGHVS, CDR2 FNYEAQ, per germline. The CDR3 is 13 residues long. DNA for the CDR3: TGTGCCAGCAGCTTAGCCGAGTATCAGCCCCAGCATTTT. As protein: CASSLAEYQPQHF. Based on the CDR3 plus reference TRBV7-6 and TRBJ1-5, the full variable domain is GAGVSQSPRYKVTKRGQDVALRCDPISGHVSLYWYRQALGQGPEFLTYFNYEAQQDKSGLPNDRFSAERPEGSISTLTIQRTEQRDSAMYRCASSLAEYQPQHFGDGTRLSIL.

V gene TRBV11-2 combines with J gene TRBJ2-7, with D perhaps TRBD1 (5 bases). V was cut by 2 bases and J by 2 bases, with 10 bases left in between. This CDR3 contains 14 residues. Germline CDR1 is SGHAT and CDR2 is FQNNGV. The CDR3 loop is CASSLQGNTYEQYF. DNA for the CDR3: TGTGCCAGCAGCTTACAGGGCAATACCTACGAGCAGTACTTC. Together with reference TRBV11-2 and TRBJ2-7, the CDR3 gives the full variable domain: EAGVAQSPRYKIIEKRQSVAFWCNPISGHATLYWYQQILGQGPKLLIQFQNNGVVDDSQLPKDRFSAERLKGVDSTLKIQPAKLEDSAVYLCASSLQGNTYEQYFGPGTRLTVT.

This CDR3 is CSVDRGRFTTEAFF. The DNA for the CDR3 is TGCAGCGTTGACAGGGGGCGCTTCACCACTGAAGCTTTCTTT. This rearrangement joins TRBV29-1 to TRBJ1-1; 8 nucleotides agree with TRBD1. This CDR3 has 14 residues. V shed 3 bases and J 4 bases; nucleotides not matched to a gene: 7. Germline V lookup: CDR1 SQVTM, CDR2 ANQGSEA.